This TCR beta chain is from a study of T cell changes during pregnancy in multiple sclerosis. This clone was recorded only once. Measured with immunoSEQ multiplex PCR; TCRdb has only the in-frame clones, and not every one. The sample has approximately 63,000 clones; 93% are singletons. The CDR3 loop spans 15 amino acids. V lost 5 bases and J lost 0; bases outside the gene matches: 5. Germline V gives CDR1 MNHEY, CDR2 SMNVEV (reference sequence). The TCR was taken from a female donor with multiple sclerosis, enrolled in a pregnancy study. The sequenced sample was CD8+ T cells from peripheral blood mononuclear cells, obtained in the third trimester of pregnancy. This sequence joins TRBV27 and TRBJ2-5; 8 nucleotides match TRBD2. The chain's CDR3 is CASSPGGGYQETQYF. CDR3 sequence (DNA): TGTGCCAGCAGTCCCGGGGGGGGGTACCAAGAGACCCAGTACTTC.